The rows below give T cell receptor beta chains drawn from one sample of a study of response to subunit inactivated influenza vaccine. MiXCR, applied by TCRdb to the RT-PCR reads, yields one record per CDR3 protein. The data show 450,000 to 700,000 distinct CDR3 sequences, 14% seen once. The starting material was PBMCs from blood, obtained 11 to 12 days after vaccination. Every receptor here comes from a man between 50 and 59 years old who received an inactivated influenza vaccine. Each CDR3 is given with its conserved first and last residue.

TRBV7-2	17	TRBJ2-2	CASSLVALVRNTGELFF
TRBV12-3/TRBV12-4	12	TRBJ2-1	CASSSQPHEQFF
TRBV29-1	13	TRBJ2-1	CSVGSSGRSEQFF
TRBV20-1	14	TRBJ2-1	CSAWGLAVYNEQFF
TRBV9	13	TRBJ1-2	CASTPDMNYGYTF
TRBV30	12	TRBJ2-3	CAWRGGLHTQYF
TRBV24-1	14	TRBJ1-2	CATSEALGPSLLSF
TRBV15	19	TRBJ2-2	CATSSETGGPFANTGELFF
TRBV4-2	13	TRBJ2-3	CASSQVTGVFLHF
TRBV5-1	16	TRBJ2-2	CASSQAGPRNTGELFF
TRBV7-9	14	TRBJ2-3	CASSLGVPGDTQYF
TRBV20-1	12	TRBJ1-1	CSLILGLTEAFF
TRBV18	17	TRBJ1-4	CASSPPPWTDTNEKLFF
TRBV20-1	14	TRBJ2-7	CSADPQRGGYEQYF
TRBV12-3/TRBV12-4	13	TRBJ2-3	CASSFPLTDTQYF
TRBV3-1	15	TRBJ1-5	CASSQTAYSNQPQHF
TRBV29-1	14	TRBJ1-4	CSAFQGPTNEKLFF
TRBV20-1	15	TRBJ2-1	CSARNPTSGRKGQFF
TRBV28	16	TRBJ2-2	CASSNRQGRNTGELFF